The 15 T cell receptor beta chains below all came from one sample that was sequenced in a study of STAT3 mutations in large granular lymphocyte leukemia. For these receptors, no antigen is known. Study-wide points: At least one immunodominant TCR beta clonotype appeared in every T-cell large granular lymphocyte leukemia patient.

Clones were read by immunoSEQ multiplex PCR, and TCRdb kept only the in-frame ones, dropping some. Here the sample spans about 15,000 clones, about nine tenths being singletons. The sequencing sample was made of peripheral blood mononuclear cells. The receptors come from a woman aged 45-59 years with T-cell large granular lymphocyte leukemia. Some clones in this sample may be carry-over from other donors' samples.

The rearrangement joins TRBV6-5 to TRBJ2-2; possible D gene TRBD2, 6 bases. Trimming cost V 3 bases and J 3 bases, with 8 bases left between them. Looked up from germline, CDR1 is MNHEY and CDR2 is SVGAGI. The CDR3 runs to 14 residues. The CDR3 here is CASSYREYTGELFF. CDR3 DNA sequence: TGTGCCAGCAGTTATCGGGAGTACACCGGGGAGCTGTTTTTT.

This clone was observed once. The genes are TRBV19 and TRBJ1-5; 7 bases map to TRBD1. J gave up 4 bases and V 4 bases, and 4 bases lay outside the gene matches. This CDR3 spans 14 amino acids. Germline lookup yields CDR1 LNHDA and CDR2 SQIVND (reference sequence). CDR3 nucleotide sequence: TGTGCCAGTAGTACAAGACAGGGTAATCAGCCCCAGCATTTT. It codes for CASSTRQGNQPQHF.

CDR3 nucleotides: TGCGCCAGCAGCTTGGGTGACCTCCCGAACACTGAAGCTTTCTTT. This gives the protein CASSLGDLPNTEAFF. The chain links TRBV5-1 to TRBJ1-1; D ambiguous. Trimming cost V 0 bases and J 1 base, with 10 bases left between them. Germline values: CDR1 SGHRS, CDR2 YFSETQ. The CDR3 is 15 residues long.

The J gene is TRBJ2-3, the V gene TRBV9; 7 bases map to TRBD2. This CDR3 comprises 16 residues. Per the germline V gene, CDR1 is SGDLS and CDR2 is YYNGEE. V dropped 3 bases and J dropped 1; count of bases not matched to a gene: 8. CDR3 bases: TGTGCCAGCAGCGAGGGTGGGAGGGCCGGCACAGATACGCAGTATTTT. Translated, it gives CASSEGGRAGTDTQYF.

The chain carries TRBV7-9 and TRBJ1-1; possibly TRBD1 for D (5 bases). The germline gives CDR1 SEHNR, CDR2 FQNEAQ (reference sequence). The length of the CDR3 is 12 residues. V dropped 5 bases and J dropped 5 bases, with 9 bases sitting between them. The CDR3 DNA is TGTGCCAGCAGCCGCGGGGGAACTGAAGCTTTCTTT. It codes for CASSRGGTEAFF.

V and J are TRBV18 and TRBJ2-7; 7 bases are a match to TRBD1. The CDR3 consists of 15 residues. Germline CDR1 KGHSH, CDR2 LQKENI. V lost 2 bases and J lost 5; bases outside the gene matches: 9. The CDR3, as DNA: TGTGCCAGCTCACCATCGAGTAGACAGGGCCACGAGCAGTACTTC. Translating gives CASSPSSRQGHEQYF.

The rearrangement links TRBV4-1 to TRBJ2-3; the D gene is possibly TRBD2 (6 bases). The germline V gene encodes CDR1 MGHRA and CDR2 YSYEKL. V was cut by 1 base and J by 0 bases, with 8 bases left in between. This CDR3 contains 15 residues. The CDR3 is CASSQVAESTDTQYF. The CDR3 nucleotides are TGCGCCAGCAGCCAAGTAGCGGAAAGCACAGATACGCAGTATTTT.

The rearrangement links TRBV18 to TRBJ1-1; D call uncertain. The CDR3 runs to 13 residues. Germline CDR1 KGHSH, CDR2 LQKENI. Trimming pared 3 bases from V and 3 bases from J, leaving 8 bases between. CDR3 bases: TGTGCCAGCTCACCCGGAGGAGACACTGAAGCTTTCTTT. It encodes CASSPGGDTEAFF.

The chain has TRBV5-4 and TRBJ1-2; no clear D. This CDR3 is built from 14 residues. V lost 9 bases and J 5 bases, leaving 20 bases between the germline ends. Germline loops: CDR1 SGHNT, CDR2 YYREEE (reference sequence). This chain's CDR3 is CATPRIDGEYGYTF. The CDR3 DNA is TGTGCCACCCCAAGGATAGACGGTGAATATGGCTACACCTTC.

The chain employs TRBV7-9 and TRBJ2-3; 10 bases are a match to TRBD1. The CDR3 runs 13 residues. Losses at the gene ends were 5 bases for V and 10 bases for J; bases not matched to a gene: 6. Germline V gene sequence: CDR1 SEHNR, CDR2 FQNEAQ (reference sequence). CDR3 DNA sequence: TGTGCCAGCAGCCCCCTGGACAGGGGGTCGCAGTATTTT. Translation gives CASSPLDRGSQYF.

This chain uses TRBV30 with TRBJ1-5; D gene unclear. The CDR3 is 14 residues long. Germline V lookup: CDR1 GTSNPN, CDR2 SVGIG (reference sequence). The V end lost 0 bases, the J end lost 2 bases, and 8 bases lay between the germline ends. The CDR3 reads CAWSVQGGNQPQHF. The CDR3 bases are TGTGCCTGGAGTGTACAAGGAGGCAATCAGCCCCAGCATTTT.

DNA of the CDR3: TGCGCCAGCAGATTTCGGAGACAGGCTTCAAGTTACTCCGCTGAAGCTTTCTTT. Translation: CASRFRRQASSYSAEAFF. The chain combines TRBV5-1 with TRBJ1-1; TRBD1 is a possible D gene (6 bases). Germline V lookup: CDR1 SGHRS, CDR2 YFSETQ. This CDR3 spans 18 amino acids. Trimming removed 5 bases from V and 6 bases from J, with 29 bases in between.

The chain has TRBV6-6 and TRBJ1-5; the D gene is possibly TRBD1 (5 bases). CDR3 size: 14 residues. CDR1 MNHNY and CDR2 SVGAGI come from the germline V gene (reference sequence). With 5 bases removed from V and 3 bases from J, the gap between germline ends came to 11 bases. This chain's CDR3 is CASSRGRHNQPQHF. CDR3 DNA: TGTGCCAGCAGTCGGGGGAGGCACAATCAGCCCCAGCATTTT.

The J gene is TRBJ1-2, the V gene TRBV6-5; D is possibly TRBD1 (6 bases). Germline V lookup: CDR1 MNHEY, CDR2 SVGAGI. CDR3 length: 14 residues. Trimming pared 2 bases from V and 4 bases from J, leaving 11 bases between. CDR3 DNA sequence: TGTGCCAGCAGTTACCAGGGGATGGGCTATGGCTACACCTTC. It is translated as CASSYQGMGYGYTF.

The CDR3 DNA follows: TGCGCCAGCAGCTTTAGCGGGAACTACGAGCAGTACTTC. Translating it yields CASSFSGNYEQYF. V gene TRBV5-1 combines with J gene TRBJ2-7, with 8 bases that match TRBD2. With 2 bases clipped from V and 3 bases from J, the junction kept 1 base outside the gene matches. The CDR3 totals 13 residues. Germline CDR1 is SGHRS and CDR2 is YFSETQ. Full variable domain (rest looked up from reference TRBV5-1 and TRBJ2-7): KAGVTQTPRYLIKTRGQQVTLSCSPISGHRSVSWYQQTPGQGLQFLFEYFSETQRNKGNFPGRFSGRQFSNSRSEMNVSTLELGDSALYLCASSFSGNYEQYFGPGTRLTVT.